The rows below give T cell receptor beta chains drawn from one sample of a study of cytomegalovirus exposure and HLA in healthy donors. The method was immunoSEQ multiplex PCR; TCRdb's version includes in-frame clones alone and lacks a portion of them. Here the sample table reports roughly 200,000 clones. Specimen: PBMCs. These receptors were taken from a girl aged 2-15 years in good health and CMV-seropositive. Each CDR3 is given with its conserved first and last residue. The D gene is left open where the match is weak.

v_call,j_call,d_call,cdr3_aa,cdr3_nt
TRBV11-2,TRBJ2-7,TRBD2,CASSLTPPSGDYEQYF,TGTGCCAGCAGCTTAACCCCTCCTAGCGGGGACTACGAGCAGTACTTC
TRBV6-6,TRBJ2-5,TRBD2,CASSYSIAGGAETQYF,TGTGCCAGCAGTTACTCGATAGCGGGAGGGGCAGAGACCCAGTACTTC
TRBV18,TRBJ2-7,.,CASSHDSSYEQYF,TGTGCCAGCTCACATGACAGCTCCTACGAGCAGTACTTC
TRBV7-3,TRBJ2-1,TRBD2,CASSSGSSYNEQFF,TGTGCCAGCAGTAGCGGGAGTAGTTACAATGAGCAGTTCTTC
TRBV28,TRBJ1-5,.,CASSPRGQIPLNQPQHF,TGTGCCAGCAGCCCCCGAGGACAGATTCCTTTAAATCAGCCCCAGCATTTT
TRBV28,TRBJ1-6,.,CASSLTQGFSPLHF,TGTGCCAGCAGTCTCACACAGGGTTTTTCACCCCTCCACTTT
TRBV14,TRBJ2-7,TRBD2,CASSPLAGENSYEQYF,TGTGCCAGCAGCCCTCTAGCGGGAGAGAACTCCTACGAGCAGTACTTC
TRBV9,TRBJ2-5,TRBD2,CASSVSLRTSGIQSEETQYF,TGTGCCAGCAGCGTAAGTCTCCGGACTAGCGGGATACAGAGTGAGGAGACCCAGTACTTC
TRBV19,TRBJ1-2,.,CASSIQSGYTF,TGTGCCAGTAGTATACAGTCCGGCTACACCTTC
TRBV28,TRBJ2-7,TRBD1,CASSGQGQAYEQYF,TGTGCCAGCAGCGGACAGGGACAAGCCTACGAGCAGTACTTC
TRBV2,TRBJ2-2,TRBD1,CASRGQDTGELFF,TGTGCCAGCAGGGGACAGGACACCGGGGAGCTGTTTTTT
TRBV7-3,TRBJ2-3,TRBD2,CASSSPSGRAIDTQYF,TGTGCCAGCAGCTCCCCGAGCGGGAGGGCCATAGATACGCAGTATTTT
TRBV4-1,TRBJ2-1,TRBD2,CASSQEGLAYNEQFF,TGCGCCAGCAGCCAAGAGGGACTAGCCTACAATGAGCAGTTCTTC
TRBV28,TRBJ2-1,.,CASSFRGTSYNEQFF,TGTGCCAGCAGTTTTCGGGGGACTTCCTACAATGAGCAGTTCTTC
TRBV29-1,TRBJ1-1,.,CSVDPRGTEAFF,TGCAGCGTTGATCCTCGGGGGACTGAAGCTTTCTTT
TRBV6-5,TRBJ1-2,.,CAGSYSNSGPGYTF,TGTGCCGGCAGTTACTCGAACTCAGGGCCTGGCTACACCTTC
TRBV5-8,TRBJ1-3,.,CASSLRTASGNTIYF,TGTGCCAGCAGCTTACGGACAGCCTCTGGAAACACCATATATTTT
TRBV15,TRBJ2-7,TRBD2,CATSNAGGTYEQYF,TGTGCCACCAGCAACGCGGGGGGCACCTACGAGCAGTACTTC
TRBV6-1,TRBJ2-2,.,CASSPWTVNTGELFF,TGTGCCAGCAGTCCCTGGACAGTCAACACCGGGGAGCTGTTTTTT
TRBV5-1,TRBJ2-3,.,CASSLAPGSLDTQYF,TGCGCCAGCAGCTTGGCCCCCGGGAGTTTGGATACGCAGTATTTT
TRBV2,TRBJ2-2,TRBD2,CASSEGTSGTRELFF,TGTGCCAGCAGTGAAGGGACTAGCGGGACTAGGGAGCTGTTTTTT
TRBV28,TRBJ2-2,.,CASSRARRAGELFF,TGTGCCAGCAGTCGGGCCCGGCGGGCCGGGGAGCTGTTTTTT
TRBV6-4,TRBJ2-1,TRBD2,CARTGLAGIVYNEQFF,TGTGCCAGGACGGGACTAGCGGGAATTGTCTACAATGAGCAGTTCTTC
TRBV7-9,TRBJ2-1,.,CASSLAGALHNEQFF,TGTGCCAGCAGCTTAGCGGGGGCCTTACACAATGAGCAGTTCTTC
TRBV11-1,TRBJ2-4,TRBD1,CASSLGMTGLTYF,TGTGCCAGCAGCCTCGGGATGACAGGGTTGACGTACTTC
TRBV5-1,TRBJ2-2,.,CASLATGRTGELFF,TGCGCCAGCCTAGCGACAGGGCGCACCGGGGAGCTGTTTTTT
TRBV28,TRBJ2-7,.,CASRDIYEQYF,TGTGCCAGCAGGGACATCTACGAGCAGTACTTC
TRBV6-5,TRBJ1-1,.,CASSYGPGNTEAFF,TGTGCCAGCAGTTACGGGCCAGGGAACACTGAAGCTTTCTTT
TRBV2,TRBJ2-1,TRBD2,CASRERTSGYNEQFF,TGTGCCAGCAGGGAACGGACTAGCGGCTACAATGAGCAGTTCTTC
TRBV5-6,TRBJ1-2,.,CASSLTGYYGYTF,TGTGCCAGCAGCTTAACAGGATACTATGGCTACACCTTC
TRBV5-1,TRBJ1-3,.,CASRSFPSSGNTIYF,TGCGCCAGCAGGAGTTTCCCGAGCTCTGGAAACACCATATATTTT
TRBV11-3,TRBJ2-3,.,CASSATDTDTQYF,TGTGCCAGCAGCGCTACTGACACAGATACGCAGTATTTT